This T cell receptor (beta chain) was captured by sequencing in a study of shared clonotypes between healthy human individuals. V was pared by 4 bases and J by 9 bases, with 12 bases between. CDR1 is SGHRS and CDR2 is YFSETQ in the germline V gene. CDR3 length: 12 amino acids. Negatively enriched CD4+ T cells were divided by CD45RA into naive and memory. The authors distributed each subset's genomic DNA evenly over several immunoSEQ plates. The table came from immunoSEQ multiplex PCR; TCRdb's copy has only in-frame clones and leaves some out. The data show fewer than 1.4 million clones, around 82% seen once. Study-level findings and limits: Sharing across four donors was seen in 4% to 6.5% of naive CD4 clonotypes. Represented diversity, genetic and exposure-history alike, was limited by few donors.

On this clone: Antigen: not known.

This TCR was recovered from a man between 18 and 29 years old in good health. Some clones in this sample may be carry-over from other donors' samples. The chain joins TRBV5-1 to TRBJ2-3, with D perhaps TRBD1 or TRBD2 (5 bases each). The sequencing sample was made of memory CD4+ T cells from PBMCs. The subset was: CD45RA-negative fraction. CDR3 DNA: TGCGCCAGCAGCATGGGACCTCAGACGCAGTATTTT. This sequence encodes CASSMGPQTQYF. The full variable domain, with the rest looked up from reference TRBV5-1 and TRBJ2-3, is KAGVTQTPRYLIKTRGQQVTLSCSPISGHRSVSWYQQTPGQGLQFLFEYFSETQRNKGNFPGRFSGRQFSNSRSEMNVSTLELGDSALYLCASSMGPQTQYFGPGTRLTVL.